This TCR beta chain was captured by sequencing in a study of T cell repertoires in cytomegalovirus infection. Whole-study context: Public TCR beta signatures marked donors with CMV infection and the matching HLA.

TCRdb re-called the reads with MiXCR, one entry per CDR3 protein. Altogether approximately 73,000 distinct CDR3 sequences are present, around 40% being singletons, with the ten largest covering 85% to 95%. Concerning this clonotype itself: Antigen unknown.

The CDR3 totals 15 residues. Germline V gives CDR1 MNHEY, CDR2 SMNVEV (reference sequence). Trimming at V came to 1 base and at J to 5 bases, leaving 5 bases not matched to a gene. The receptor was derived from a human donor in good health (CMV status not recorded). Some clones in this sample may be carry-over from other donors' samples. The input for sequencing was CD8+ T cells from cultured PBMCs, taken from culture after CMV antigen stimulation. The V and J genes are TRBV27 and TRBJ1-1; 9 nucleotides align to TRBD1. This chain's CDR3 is CASSLYNRGQTEAFF. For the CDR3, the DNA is TGTGCCAGCAGTTTATATAACAGGGGGCAAACTGAAGCTTTCTTT.